These T cell receptor beta chains were read from a single sample in a study of cytomegalovirus exposure and HLA in healthy donors. Assay: immunoSEQ multiplex PCR; the TCRdb copy retains only in-frame clones and omits some. Of 150,000 to 200,000 clones in the sample, more than 70% were seen once. Material: PBMCs. All receptors derive from a male donor in good health and CMV-seronegative. Each CDR3 is given with its conserved first and last residue. Fields, in order: CDR3 length, V gene, CDR3 protein.

length: 14
V: TRBV5-1
CDR3: CASSRTGVSYEQYF

length: 15
V: TRBV7-3
CDR3: CASSFSASGLWEQFF

length: 17
V: TRBV5-5
CDR3: CASSQILAGPSTDTQYF

length: 15
V: TRBV4-3
CDR3: CASSQDPTINYGYTF

length: 15
V: TRBV5-1
CDR3: CASSSGDRETDTQYF

length: 11
V: TRBV11-2
CDR3: CASRFHYEQYF

length: 16
V: TRBV9
CDR3: CASSAPGLANTGELFF

length: 15
V: TRBV5-1
CDR3: CASSLLTSGTDTQYF

length: 17
V: TRBV11-2
CDR3: CASSKLSGTSTDNEQFF

length: 16
V: TRBV4-3
CDR3: CASSQSWTASGNTIYF

length: 16
V: TRBV6-1
CDR3: CASRGTVSSYNSPLHF

length: 14
V: TRBV30
CDR3: CAWSVTTGGAGQFF

length: 14
V: TRBV28
CDR3: CASNPQGASKPLHF

length: 14
V: TRBV5-1
CDR3: CASSLGFPTYEQYF

length: 15
V: TRBV6-1
CDR3: CASTTPGQQGGWQYF

length: 16
V: TRBV7-2
CDR3: CASSLHGTGINQPQHF

length: 15
V: TRBV13
CDR3: CASSFRGSANEKLFF

length: 14
V: TRBV7-2
CDR3: CASSVYRGSYEQYF

length: 15
V: TRBV18
CDR3: CASSPLASGKGGQYF

length: 16
V: TRBV11-1
CDR3: CASSTQSKTGASGYTF

length: 13
V: TRBV11-3
CDR3: CASSLTAVNEQFF

length: 17
V: TRBV7-2
CDR3: CASSLAVRSPNTGELFF

length: 15
V: TRBV5-8
CDR3: CASSWTGTSYYEQFF

length: 15
V: TRBV9
CDR3: CASSVAAGAYNEQFF

length: 13
V: TRBV27
CDR3: CASSLAGYYEQYF